This is a list of T cell receptor beta chains from one sample in a study of blood T cells in healthy people across ages. TCRdb re-derived calls from the 5' RACE reads in MiXCR, one entry per CDR3 protein. The sample shows 1.2 million to 1.5 million distinct CDR3 sequences, approximately 60% of them seen only once. The sequencing input was blood. The receptors originated from a man aged 18 to 29 in good health. Each CDR3 is given with its conserved first and last residue. A D gene is named only where the DNA matches it firmly. The size field is filled for only some rows; it gives once, few, many or a size class.

j_gene | v_gene | abundance | d_gene | CDR3aa | CDR3nt
TRBJ2-3 | TRBV10-2 | . | . | CASSESRDANTQYF | TGCGCCAGCAGTGAGTCGCGGGACGCGAATACGCAGTATTTT
TRBJ1-2 | TRBV14 | . | . | CASSQGTLHGYTF | TGTGCCAGCAGCCAGGGGACACTCCATGGCTACACCTTC
TRBJ1-5 | TRBV6-5 | few | . | CASSTAGNSNQPQHF | TGTGCCAGCAGTACGGCAGGGAATAGCAATCAGCCCCAGCATTTT
TRBJ1-6 | TRBV5-8 | once | . | CASSSRQNSPLHF | TGTGCCAGCAGCTCCCGACAGAATTCACCCCTCCACTTT
TRBJ2-1 | TRBV10-3 | few | . | CAISELGPGNEQFF | TGTGCCATCAGTGAGCTGGGGCCGGGGAATGAGCAGTTCTTC
TRBJ2-5 | TRBV14 | . | . | CASSQDRTVLYF | TGTGCCAGCAGCCAAGATAGGACCGTACTGTACTTC
TRBJ2-1 | TRBV12-5 | . | . | CASGLGSVYNEQFF | TGTGCTAGTGGTTTGGGGAGCGTATACAATGAGCAGTTCTTC
TRBJ1-4 | TRBV6-2/TRBV6-3 | few | . | CASSRDTLNEKLFF | TGTGCCAGCAGTCGGGACACGCTCAATGAAAAACTGTTTTTT
TRBJ2-1 | TRBV10-1 | . | . | CASSEYGRSNEQFF | TGCGCCAGCAGTGAGTATGGACGAAGCAATGAGCAGTTCTTC
TRBJ2-1 | TRBV27 | . | TRBD2 | CASRDGRSSYNEQFF | TGTGCCAGCAGGGACGGGAGGAGCTCCTACAATGAGCAGTTCTTC
TRBJ2-3 | TRBV9 | once | . | CASSVVYPDTQYF | TGTGCCAGCAGCGTAGTGTACCCAGATACACAGTATTTT
TRBJ1-2 | TRBV4-2 | . | . | CASSPRTAANYGYTF | TGTGCCAGCAGCCCGAGGACGGCTGCTAACTATGGCTACACCTTC
TRBJ2-7 | TRBV27 | . | . | CASSLFGGEQYF | TGTGCCAGCAGTTTATTTGGGGGCGAGCAGTACTTC
TRBJ2-2 | TRBV2 | . | TRBD2 | CASSPGGLSGELFF | TGTGCCAGCAGTCCGGGAGGGCTGAGCGGGGAGCTGTTTTTT